This T cell receptor beta chain was obtained from a study of memory CD4+ T cells and cytomegalovirus serostatus. Points from the study as a whole: Repertoires predicted CMV serostatus with median bootstrapped AUC of about 0.96.

In germline, CDR1 is MDHEN, CDR2 SYDVKM. Trimming stripped 7 bases from V and 3 bases from J, with 12 bases between. The CDR3 is 13 residues long. Regarding this clone: As yet, its antigen is unknown.

Single viable CD3+CD4+CD8-CD45RO+ cells were sorted as the memory CD4+ T cells. CD4+ T cells were isolated by positive magnetic selection. As originally analysed: After removing out-of-frame reads, 2.3 million or so distinct TCRbeta sequences remained. Generated by immunoSEQ multiplex PCR, the TCRdb table keeps only in-frame clones and is missing some. V, J and clone size are taken as reported in that table, and D and trimming were inferred from the DNA itself. Among under 50,000 clones listed, 79% were seen once. What was sequenced was memory CD4+ T cells from blood. The chain couples TRBV28 to TRBJ1-1, with D hard to call. The clonotype was recovered from an adult in good health and CMV-seropositive. Here the CDR3 reads CASTTNMDTEAFF. In DNA, the CDR3 is TGTGCCAGCACCACAAATATGGACACTGAAGCTTTCTTT.